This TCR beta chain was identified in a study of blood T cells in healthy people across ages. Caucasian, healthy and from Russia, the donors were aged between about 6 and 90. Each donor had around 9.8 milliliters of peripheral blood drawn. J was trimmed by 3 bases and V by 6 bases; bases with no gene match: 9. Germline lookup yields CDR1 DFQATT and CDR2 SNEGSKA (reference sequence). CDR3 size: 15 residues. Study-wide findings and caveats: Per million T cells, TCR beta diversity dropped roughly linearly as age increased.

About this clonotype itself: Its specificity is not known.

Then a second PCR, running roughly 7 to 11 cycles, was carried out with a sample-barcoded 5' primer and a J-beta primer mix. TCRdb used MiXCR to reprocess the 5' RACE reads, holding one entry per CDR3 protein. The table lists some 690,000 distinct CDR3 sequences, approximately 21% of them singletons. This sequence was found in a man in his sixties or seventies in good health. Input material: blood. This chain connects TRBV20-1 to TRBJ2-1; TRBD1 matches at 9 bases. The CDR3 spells CSASSTGGNYNEQFF. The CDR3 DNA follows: TGCAGTGCCTCGTCGACAGGGGGAAACTACAATGAGCAGTTCTTC.